The TCR beta chain under discussion was sequenced for a study of molecular identifiers for immune sequencing clone quantification. Each CDR3 protein is one row after TCRdb ran MiXCR on the PCR reads. The sample yields some 97,000 distinct CDR3 sequences, approximately 24% seen once. Many counts were recorded for this clonotype. The source of this sequence is a human donor in good health. Some libraries in this study had Jurkat cell RNA spiked in. Sequenced sample: naive CD8+ T cells from blood, with Jurkat cell RNA spiked in. Stated subset: FACS-sorted CD8+CD4-CCR7+CD45RA+ naive T cells.

The CDR3 DNA follows: TGTGCCAGCAGTTTGGGACAGGGAGGGAATGAGCAGTTCTTC. It codes for CASSLGQGGNEQFF. V is TRBV27 and J is TRBJ2-1; TRBD1 agrees at 9 bases. Germline values: CDR1 MNHEY, CDR2 SMNVEV (reference sequence). This CDR3 contains 14 residues. J was trimmed by 7 bases and V by 3 bases; bases with no gene match: 4.